These 25 T cell receptor delta chains share one sample of origin, sequenced in a study of gamma-delta chains in newborns, infants, children (dated by TCRdb to between 2018 and 2021). Sequenced using an Illumina MiSeq. With CATT, TCRdb called clones again from the public reads; duplicate DNA rows were later joined. This sample comprises 5,000 or so delta-chain clones, less than 3.5% of them detected only once. The ten largest clones represent 15% of the sample. The source material was blood. The receptors shown here come from a child who was a newborn, infant or young child, either healthy, febrile or measles-vaccinated (not recorded which).

With respect to this clone: A much larger clone sits a single nucleotide away, making a read error possible. Other DNA sequences from this sample encode an identical CDR3 as well. This rearrangement joins TRDV3 to TRDJ2, with 8 nucleotides matching TRDD3. The length of the CDR3 is 15 residues. CDR1 TVYSNPD and CDR2 GDNSRS come from the germline V gene (reference sequence). This CDR3 reads CAVLGDPPLTAQLFF. The CDR3 DNA follows: TGTGCCGTCCTGGGGGACCCCCCTTTGACGGCACAACTCTTCTTT.

This clone was picked up a small number of times. TCRdb's protein, taken from a much larger clone, differs from this DNA's translation at residues 4 and 15, likely owing to a read error; the protein displayed comes from the DNA. V is TRDV2 and J is TRDJ1; 12 bases are shared with TRDD3. Germline CDR1 GEAIGNYY, CDR2 EKD. The CDR3 runs to 17 residues. CDR3 sequence reads: CACGTGLGDTRPDKPIF. CDR3 DNA: TGTGCCTGTGGCACGGGTCTGGGGGATACGCGTCCCGATAAACCCATCTTT.

To note about this clone: TCRdb's protein for this DNA is that of a much larger clone and differs from the translation at residue 13, likely a read error; the protein shown is the DNA translation. This rearrangement joins TRDV2 to TRDJ2, with 9 bases aligning to TRDD3. This CDR3 is built from 15 residues. CDR1 and CDR2 from the germline V gene are GEAIGNYY and EKD. For the CDR3, the DNA is TGTGCCTGTGACACGATAGGGGGATACACGGCACAACCCTTCTTT. Amino acid sequence: CACDTIGGYTAQPFF.

Turning to this clone: TCRdb pairs this DNA with a much larger clone's protein that differs at residue 5, likely a read error; the protein shown was translated from the DNA. The CDR3 bases are TGTGCCTGTGACAAACTGGGGGATACAGCACAACTCTTCTTT. Its translation: CACDKLGDTAQLFF. The rearrangement uses TRDV2 and TRDJ2; 10 nucleotides line up with TRDD3. The V segment lost 2 bases and the J segment 5 bases; nucleotides outside the gene matches: 1. The germline V gene encodes CDR1 GEAIGNYY and CDR2 EKD. The CDR3 sequence is 14 residues long.

This clone was detected only a few times. TCRdb pairs this DNA with a much larger clone's protein that differs at residue 12, likely a read error; the protein shown was translated from the DNA. The chain couples TRDV2 to TRDJ1; 7 nucleotides line up with TRDD3. The CDR3 loop spans 15 amino acids. CDR1 is GEAIGNYY and CDR2 is EKD in the germline V gene. For the CDR3, the DNA is TGTGCCTGTGACACCGCCTGGGGGGTCACCGATAACCTCATCTTT. Protein product: CACDTAWGVTDNLIF.

Note on this clone: At one end, the junction sequence differs from germline, possibly due to a read error. This CDR3 is also generated by other DNA sequences in the sample. The genes are TRDV2 and TRDJ2; 9 positions agree with TRDD3. The CDR3 loop spans 15 amino acids. Germline V gives CDR1 GEAIGNYY, CDR2 EKD. CDR3 bases: TGTGCCTGTGACACGATAGGGGGATACACGGCACACCTCTTCTTT. It encodes CACDTIGGYTAHLFF.

CDR3 DNA: TGTGCCTGTGACAACTGGGGGACGTTCAGCTCCTGGGACACCCGACAGATGTTTTTC. The encoded protein is CACDNWGTFSSWDTRQMFF. V usage is TRDV2 and J usage is TRDJ3, with 9 positions matching TRDD3. Looked up from germline, CDR1 is GEAIGNYY and CDR2 is EKD. V dropped 2 bases and J dropped 0; count of bases not matched to a gene: 7. There are 19 residues in the CDR3.

J is TRDJ3 and V is TRDV2; 10 bases fit TRDD3. In germline, CDR1 is GEAIGNYY, CDR2 EKD. This CDR3 comprises 17 residues. V dropped 2 bases and J dropped 5; count of bases not matched to a gene: 5. CDR3: CACDKTGGFRDTRQMFF. The CDR3 DNA is TGTGCCTGTGACAAAACTGGGGGATTCCGGGACACCCGACAGATGTTTTTC.

In this sample, this clone is medium-sized (0.01 to 0.1%). This sequence joins TRDV2 and TRDJ1, with 7 positions matching TRDD3. After removal of 3 bases from V and 2 bases from J, the junction contained 8 bases not matched to a gene. The CDR3 is 15 amino acids. Per the germline V gene, CDR1 is GEAIGNYY and CDR2 is EKD. The CDR3 loop reads CACDAYWGGTDKLIF. CDR3 in DNA: TGTGCCTGTGACGCCTACTGGGGAGGAACCGATAAACTCATCTTT.

This clone was counted between two and nine times. TCRdb's entry gives the protein of a much larger clone, which mismatches this DNA's translation at residue 11, likely from a read error; the protein reported here is translated from the DNA. V usage is TRDV2 and J usage is TRDJ2; 8 bases fit TRDD3. The germline V gene has CDR1 GEAIGNYY and CDR2 EKD. There are 15 residues in the CDR3. Here the CDR3 DNA reads TGTGCCTGTGACACCGTGGGGGATTTGACAACACAACTCTTCTTT. Translating it yields CACDTVGDLTTQLFF.

Comment on this clone: This DNA's translation and the protein TCRdb lists, from a much larger clone, do not match at residue 9, likely due to a read error; the protein shown is translated from the DNA. The CDR3 nucleotides read TGTGCCTGTGACACCGTGACTCTGCGCTGGGACACCCGACAGATGTTTTTC. This gives the protein CACDTVTLRWDTRQMFF. V usage is TRDV2 and J usage is TRDJ3; unclear D gene. The V gene lost 0 bases and the J gene lost 3 bases, with 11 bases spanning the gap. The germline V gene encodes CDR1 GEAIGNYY and CDR2 EKD. The CDR3 sequence is 17 residues long.

Comments on this clone: This could be a read error, since a much larger clone is one nucleotide away. V is TRDV1 and J is TRDJ1; 11 bases fit TRDD3. In germline, CDR1 is TSWWSYY, CDR2 QGS. CDR3 length: 20 residues. Trimming removed 0 bases from V and 6 bases from J; junction bases left unmatched: 18. The CDR3 loop is CALGELATFPHWGIAYKLIF. As DNA, the CDR3 is TGTGCTCTTGGGGAACTAGCCACCTTCCCACACTGGGGGATAGCCTATAAACTCATCTTT.

By sample fraction, this clone is medium-sized. A far larger clone lies a single base away; this is likely a read error. This rearrangement joins TRDV2 to TRDJ3; a possible D gene is TRDD3 (6 bases). Trimming removed 3 bases from V and 0 bases from J, with 8 bases in between. CDR3 length: 16 residues. Germline V CDR1 and CDR2: GEAIGNYY, EKD. The DNA for the CDR3 is TGTGCCTGTGACTGGGGGGGCTCCTGGGACACCCGACAGATGTTTTTC. It codes for CACDWGGSWDTRQMFF.

This clone has more than one count but fewer than ten. A much larger clone lies one base from this, so it may be a read error. Within the sample, other DNA sequences also encode this same CDR3. This sequence joins TRDV2 and TRDJ3; 10 nucleotides align to TRDD3. Trimming removed 0 bases from V and 0 bases from J; junction bases left unmatched: 1. The germline V gene encodes CDR1 GEAIGNYY and CDR2 EKD. CDR3 length equals 18 residues. The CDR3 nucleotides read TGTGCCTGTGACACCGGGGGATACGCCTCCTGGGACACCCGACAGATGTTTTTC. The encoded protein is CACDTGGYASWDTRQMFF.

This clone was seen more than once but under ten times. A much larger clone sits a single nucleotide away, making a read error possible. This same CDR3 is encoded by further DNA sequences in the sample. The chain uses TRDV2 and TRDJ3, with TRDD3 as a possible D gene (6 bases). CDR1 GEAIGNYY and CDR2 EKD come from the germline V gene. The CDR3 extends over 16 amino acids. V lost 2 bases and J lost 4, with 11 bases in between. The CDR3: CACDKRYGWDTRQMFF. DNA of the CDR3: TGTGCCTGTGACAAAAGATACGGGTGGGACACCCGACAGATGTTTTTC.

Points on this clone: TCRdb pairs this DNA with a much larger clone's protein that differs at residue 10, likely a read error; the protein shown was translated from the DNA. V usage is TRDV2 and J usage is TRDJ2; weak D call: TRDD3 (5 bases). The CDR3 runs to 15 residues. The germline V gene encodes CDR1 GEAIGNYY and CDR2 EKD. CDR3 loop: CACVRGASLAAQLFF. The CDR3 bases are TGTGCCTGTGTCCGTGGGGCCTCTTTGGCAGCACAACTCTTCTTT.

Only a few counts were recorded for this clone. Here the CDR3 reads CACDTIGGCTAQLFF. CDR3 nucleotide sequence: TGTGCCTGTGACACGATAGGGGGATGCACGGCACAACTCTTCTTT. The chain uses TRDV2 and TRDJ2; 7 bases line up with TRDD3. This CDR3 contains 15 residues. Germline CDR1 and CDR2: GEAIGNYY and EKD. The V segment lost 1 base and the J segment 8 bases; nucleotides outside the gene matches: 9.

Only a few counts were recorded for this clone. A far larger clone differs by one base, so this is likely a read error. The sample contains more than one DNA sequence encoding this CDR3. This chain joins TRDV1 and TRDJ3; 7 bases line up with TRDD3. The germline CDR1 and CDR2 sequences are TSWWSYY and QGS. The CDR3 sequence is 19 residues long. CDR3 loop: CALGEGGGSETWDTRQMFF. The DNA of the CDR3 is TGTGCTCTGGGGGAAGGAGGGGGATCCGAGACCTGGGACACCCGACAGATGTTTTTC.

Regarding this clone: For this DNA, TCRdb reports the protein of a much larger clone, which diverges at residue 11, most likely from a read error; the protein presented here is translated directly from the DNA. This chain connects TRDV2 to TRDJ3; no firm D call. The CDR3 sequence is 18 residues long. Germline V gene data show CDR1 as GEAIGNYY and CDR2 as EKD. CDR3 nucleotide sequence: TGTGCCTGTGACACCGTTGGGAAACGCTCCTTGGACACCCGACAGATGTTTTTC. Protein product: CACDTVGKRSLDTRQMFF.

Details on this clone: TCRdb assigns this DNA the protein of a much larger clone, which departs from its translation at residue 8; this likely reflects a read error, and the protein shown comes from translating the DNA. The chain is built from TRDV1 and TRDJ3; D may be TRDD3 (6 bases). The germline gives CDR1 TSWWSYY, CDR2 QGS. V lost 1 base and J 1 base, leaving 14 bases between the germline ends. CDR3 length: 19 residues. The CDR3 DNA reads TGTGCTCTTGGGGAACGAGGCCGGGGATCGTCCTGGGACACCCGACAGATGTTTTTC. This codes for CALGERGRGSSWDTRQMFF.

With respect to this clone: For this DNA, TCRdb reports the protein of a much larger clone, which diverges at residue 6, most likely from a read error; the protein presented here is translated directly from the DNA. The chain couples TRDV2 to TRDJ1, with TRDD3 identical over 10 bases. Unmatched junction bases numbered 13, after V lost 0 bases and J lost 7 bases. CDR1 GEAIGNYY and CDR2 EKD come from the germline V gene. The CDR3 runs 17 residues. The CDR3 DNA follows: TGTGCCTGTGACACCGCCGATCTCCTGGGGGATAAAGGTAAACTCATCTTT. It translates to CACDTADLLGDKGKLIF.

In its sample, this clone was seen many times. A far larger clone lies a single base away; this is likely a read error. The rearrangement links TRDV2 to TRDJ3; 12 positions agree with TRDD3. V was pared by 0 bases and J by 5 bases, with 4 bases of the junction left unmatched. CDR3 length: 18 amino acids. Per the germline V gene, CDR1 is GEAIGNYY and CDR2 is EKD. CDR3 sequence (DNA): TGTGCCTGTGACACCGTACTGGGGGATACCCGGGACACCCGACAGATGTTTTTC. Protein product: CACDTVLGDTRDTRQMFF.

This clone is large in the sample. Other DNA sequences in the sample encode the same CDR3. J is TRDJ3 and V is TRDV2; 13 bases map to TRDD3. CDR3 length: 23 amino acids. Germline CDR1 GEAIGNYY, CDR2 EKD. The J segment lost 1 base and the V segment lost 1 base, leaving 15 bases of the junction unmatched. The CDR3 spells CACDTRLLGDTWFGSWDTRQMFF. CDR3 nucleotides: TGTGCCTGTGACACTCGCCTACTGGGGGATACGTGGTTTGGATCCTGGGACACCCGACAGATGTTTTTC.

This clone showed up just a few times. A far larger clone lies a single base away; this is likely a read error. The rearrangement joins TRDV2 to TRDJ3, with TRDD3 identical over 7 bases. The germline V gene has CDR1 GEAIGNYY and CDR2 EKD. The CDR3 has 18 amino acids. CDR3 DNA sequence: TGTGCCTGTGACGCCCTGGGGGCCCCCTCCCGGGACACCCGACAGATGTTTTTC. Protein: CACDALGAPSRDTRQMFF.

Turning to this clone: This probably arose from a read error, given a far larger clone one base away. This sequence joins TRDV2 and TRDJ3; 12 nucleotides match TRDD3. This CDR3 comprises 22 residues. Germline values: CDR1 GEAIGNYY, CDR2 EKD. Written as DNA, the CDR3 is TGTGCCTGTGACACCGCCAGGTCTGGGGGATACGCGGACTCCTGGGACGCCCGACAGATGTTTTTC. Translating it yields CACDTARSGGYADSWDARQMFF.